The 18 T cell receptor beta chains listed next were all sequenced from one sample in a study of T cell repertoires in cytomegalovirus infection. In TCRdb, the reads were re-called with MiXCR into one record per CDR3 protein. This sample has about 920,000 distinct CDR3 sequences; around 29% occur once, and the top ten carry over 13%. These receptors have no known antigen. This specimen consisted of cultured CD8+ T cells from PBMCs, obtained from culture after CMV antigen stimulation. These receptors all stem from a human donor in good health (CMV status not recorded). Some clones in this sample may be carry-over from other donors' samples.

This clonotype has more than one count but fewer than ten. This chain links TRBV6-9 with TRBJ2-7, with TRBD1 as a possible D gene (6 bases). Germline CDR1 and CDR2: MNHGY and SVAAGI. Trimming stripped 4 bases from V and 11 bases from J, with 27 bases between. There are 16 residues in the CDR3. The CDR3 DNA follows: TGTGCCAGCAGTTCTATACAGGGCACCCTTCTACGAATGGAGTACGTC. Its translation is CASSSIQGTLLRMEYV.

The chain recombines TRBV19 with TRBJ2-1; 12 positions match TRBD2. Germline lookup yields CDR1 LNHDA and CDR2 SQIVND (reference sequence). J was trimmed by 4 bases and V by 0 bases; bases with no gene match: 7. The CDR3 loop spans 18 amino acids. CDR3 coding DNA: TGTGCCAGTAGTATAGAAGGCCTAGCGGGGGGGCTTTACAATGAGCAGTTCTTC. Translation: CASSIEGLAGGLYNEQFF.

This clonotype was detected only a few times. The chain has TRBV7-9 and TRBJ2-2, with 8 bases lining up with TRBD1. After removal of 8 bases from V and 0 bases from J, the junction contained 2 bases not matched to a gene. The length of the CDR3 is 14 residues. CDR1 is SEHNR and CDR2 is FQNEAQ in the germline V gene (reference sequence). The CDR3 nucleotides read TGTGCCAGCGGACAGGGTTCGAACACCGGGGAGCTGTTTTTT. This encodes CASGQGSNTGELFF.

This clonotype appeared a few times. The gene calls are TRBV6-5 and TRBJ2-2; D is tentatively TRBD1 or TRBD2 (5 bases each). The V end lost 0 bases, the J end lost 5 bases, and 13 bases lay between the germline ends. CDR1 and CDR2 (germline): MNHEY, SVGAGI. CDR3 length: 16 amino acids. The CDR3 region is CASSYSLGTGTGELFF. CDR3 nucleotide sequence: TGTGCCAGCAGTTACTCGTTGGGGACGGGAACCGGGGAGCTGTTTTTT.

The chain is built from TRBV6-1 and TRBJ1-6; 7 positions match TRBD1. The CDR3 runs to 15 residues. The germline CDR1 and CDR2 sequences are MNHNS and SASEGT. V lost 0 bases to trimming and J lost 10 bases; unmatched junction nucleotides: 6. In DNA form, the CDR3 reads TGTGCCAGCAGTGAAGCGACAGGGTTCAGCTCACCCCTCCACTTT. Its translation: CASSEATGFSSPLHF.

The chain joins TRBV29-1 to TRBJ1-1, with D uncertain. The CDR3 is 11 residues long. V lost 3 bases and J 6 bases, leaving 8 bases between the germline ends. The V gene's germline CDR1 is SQVTM and CDR2 ANQGSEA. This chain's CDR3 is CSVERRAEAFF. In nucleotides, the CDR3 is TGCAGCGTTGAGAGGCGTGCTGAAGCTTTCTTT.

J is TRBJ2-3 and V is TRBV27, with 12 bases fitting TRBD2. After removal of 2 bases from V and 5 bases from J, the junction contained 2 bases not matched to a gene. The length of the CDR3 is 15 residues. Germline values: CDR1 MNHEY, CDR2 SMNVEV (reference sequence). Here the CDR3 reads CASSLTSGGQDTQYF. For the CDR3, the DNA is TGTGCCAGCAGTTTAACTAGCGGGGGGCAAGATACGCAGTATTTT.

This clonotype has only a few counts. The chain is built from TRBV7-6 and TRBJ2-1; 7 positions match TRBD2. This CDR3 spans 16 amino acids. V was clipped by 5 bases and J by 2 bases; unmatched bases: 9. Germline V lookup: CDR1 SGHVS, CDR2 FNYEAQ. CDR3 coding DNA: TGTGCCAGCAGCCATGGGGAGGGAGGAACCTACAATGAGCAGTTCTTC. It specifies CASSHGEGGTYNEQFF.

The DNA for the CDR3 is TGTGCCAGCAGCACGCCCGGCGCCTCTGGAAACACCATATATTTT. Translated, it gives CASSTPGASGNTIYF. The chain employs TRBV12-3 or TRBV12-4 and TRBJ1-3, with D unresolved. CDR3 length: 15 residues. V was trimmed by 6 bases and J by 0 bases, leaving 12 bases between them.

The genes are TRBV12-3 or TRBV12-4 and TRBJ2-1; perhaps TRBD2 as D (7 bases). Deletions cut 6 bases from V and 6 bases from J, with 12 bases between. CDR3 size: 13 residues. CDR3 residues: CASRRGGSNEQFF. CDR3 in DNA: TGTGCCAGCAGGAGGGGGGGGTCCAATGAGCAGTTCTTC.

The chain joins TRBV7-9 to TRBJ2-5; tentative D call: TRBD2 (6 bases). CDR1 is SEHNR and CDR2 is FQNEAQ in the germline V gene (reference sequence). The CDR3 runs to 15 residues. Trimming cost V 1 base and J 3 bases, with 12 bases left between them. The CDR3 coding sequence is TGTGCCAGCAGCTTAGGCTCAAGGAGGGAAGAGACCCAGTACTTC. Its translation: CASSLGSRREETQYF. Full variable domain (rest looked up from reference TRBV7-9 and TRBJ2-5): DTGVSQNPRHKITKRGQNVTFRCDPISEHNRLYWYRQTLGQGPEFLTYFQNEAQLEKSRLLSDRFSAERPKGSFSTLEIQRTEQGDSAMYLCASSLGSRREETQYFGPGTRLLVL.

The table lists this clonotype with a few counts. This sequence joins TRBV10-3 and TRBJ1-1, with TRBD1 matching 8 bases. From germline, CDR1 is ENHRY and CDR2 SYGVKD. The CDR3 totals 17 residues. The ends lost 6 bases at V and 5 bases at J; junction bases unmatched: 17. The CDR3: CAIRVMTGDKKGTEAFF. In nucleotides, the CDR3 is TGTGCCATCAGGGTTATGACAGGGGACAAGAAGGGGACTGAAGCTTTCTTT.

Many counts were recorded for this clonotype. The gene calls are TRBV7-8 and TRBJ2-7; the D is unclear. From germline, CDR1 is SGHVS and CDR2 FQNEAQ. The ends were cut back, 1 base at V and 6 bases at J, with 4 bases in the middle. There are 11 residues in the CDR3. The CDR3 bases are TGTGCCAGCAGCTTAGGGGCCGAGCAGTACGTC. Translation gives CASSLGAEQYV.

This clonotype has more than one count but fewer than ten. The V gene is TRBV7-6, the J gene TRBJ2-3, with D possibly matching TRBD2 (5 bases). The V end was cut by 9 bases, the J end by 1 base, with 11 bases between. In germline, CDR1 is SGHVS, CDR2 FNYEAQ. The CDR3 is made up of 13 amino acids. This CDR3 reads CASEGGRTDTQYF. CDR3 DNA: TGTGCCAGTGAAGGAGGACGCACAGATACGCAGTATTTT.

The rearrangement joins TRBV19 to TRBJ1-4, with TRBD1 matching 11 bases. Germline V gene sequence: CDR1 LNHDA, CDR2 SQIVND (reference sequence). J was trimmed by 5 bases and V by 1 base; bases with no gene match: 9. The CDR3 runs 18 residues. The CDR3 region has the DNA TGTGCCAGTAGTATAGGAGGCGGACAGGGGGCGCGAAATGAAAAACTGTTTTTT. Encoded protein: CASSIGGGQGARNEKLFF.

The chain uses TRBV6-1 and TRBJ2-7, with TRBD1 matching 11 bases. The CDR3 runs to 15 residues. The junction had 9 bases not matched to a gene; V was cut back by 7 bases and J by 4 bases. CDR1 and CDR2 from the germline V gene are MNHNS and SASEGT. The CDR3 here is CASTRGDRGYYEQYF. The CDR3 nucleotides read TGTGCCAGCACTAGAGGGGACAGGGGGTATTACGAGCAGTACTTC.

V usage is TRBV7-3 and J usage is TRBJ1-1; D is unclear. Germline lookup yields CDR1 SGHTA and CDR2 FQGTGA. The germline V and J ends were trimmed by 5 bases and 6 bases, with 13 bases remaining between them. The CDR3 totals 13 residues. The CDR3 here is CASSASFGAEAFF. CDR3 DNA: TGTGCCAGCAGCGCCTCGTTCGGCGCTGAAGCTTTCTTT.

In its sample, this clonotype was seen many times. The chain is built from TRBV7-9 and TRBJ2-3; D is uncertain. Germline CDR1 and CDR2: SEHNR and FQNEAQ (reference sequence). The CDR3 totals 15 residues. Trimming pared 5 bases from V and 2 bases from J, leaving 14 bases between. Here the CDR3 DNA reads TGTGCCAGCAGCGCGGAAGACGGCCCCACAGATACGCAGTATTTT. It codes for CASSAEDGPTDTQYF.